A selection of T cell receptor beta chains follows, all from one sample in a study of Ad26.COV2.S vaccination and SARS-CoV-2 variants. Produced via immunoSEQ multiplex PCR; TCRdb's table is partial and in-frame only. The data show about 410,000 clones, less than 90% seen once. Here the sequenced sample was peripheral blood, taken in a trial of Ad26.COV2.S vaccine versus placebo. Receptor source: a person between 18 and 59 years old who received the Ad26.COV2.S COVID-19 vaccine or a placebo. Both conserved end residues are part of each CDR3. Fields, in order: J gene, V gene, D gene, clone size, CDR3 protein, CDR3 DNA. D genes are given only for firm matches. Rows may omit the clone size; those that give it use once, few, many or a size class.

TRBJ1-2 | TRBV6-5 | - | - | CASRDNLGGYTF | TGTGCCTCACGGGACAACTTGGGTGGCTACACCTTC
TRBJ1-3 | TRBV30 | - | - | CAAYQDSGNTIYF | TGTGCCGCGTATCAGGACTCTGGAAACACCATATATTTT
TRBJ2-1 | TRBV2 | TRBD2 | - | CASRPGTSGGAWFF | TGTGCCAGCAGGCCCGGGACTAGCGGGGGGGCCTGGTTCTTC
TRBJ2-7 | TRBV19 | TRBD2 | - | CASSITSGPTYEQYF | TGTGCCAGTAGTATCACTAGCGGCCCGACCTACGAGCAGTACTTC
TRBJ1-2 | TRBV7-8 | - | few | CASSFRDTNYGYTF | TGTGCCAGCAGCTTTCGGGACACGAACTATGGCTACACCTTC
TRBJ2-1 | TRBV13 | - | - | CASSLVRDEQFF | TGTGCCAGCAGCTTAGTGAGGGATGAGCAGTTCTTC
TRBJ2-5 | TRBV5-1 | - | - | CASSLGGQSTAQYF | TGCGCCAGCAGCTTGGGCGGCCAGTCCACGGCCCAGTACTTC
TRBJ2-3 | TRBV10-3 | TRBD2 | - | CAISGSGGPPDTQYF | TGTGCCATCAGTGGATCGGGGGGGCCCCCAGATACGCAGTATTTT
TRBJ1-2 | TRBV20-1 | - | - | CSASQGDGYTF | TGCAGTGCTAGCCAGGGCGACGGCTACACCTTC
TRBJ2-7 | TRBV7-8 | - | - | CASRPRRGESSYEQYF | TGTGCCAGCAGACCGAGGAGGGGCGAAAGCTCCTACGAGCAGTACTTC
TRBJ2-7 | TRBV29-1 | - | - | CSVATRIEQYF | TGCAGCGTGGCCACAAGGATCGAGCAGTACTTC
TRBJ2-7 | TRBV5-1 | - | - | CASSLGQPGEQYF | TGCGCCAGCAGCCTCGGACAGCCCGGGGAGCAGTACTTC
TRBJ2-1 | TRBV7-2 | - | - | CASRIKALHKTASYNEQFF | TGTGCCAGCAGAATCAAGGCCTTACATAAGACAGCCTCCTACAATGAGCAGTTCTTC
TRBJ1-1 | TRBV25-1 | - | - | CASSESGWGAFF | TGTGCCAGCAGTGAATCAGGCTGGGGAGCTTTCTTT
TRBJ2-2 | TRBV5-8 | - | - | CASSLVEGPARTGELFF | TGTGCCAGCAGCTTGGTCGAGGGGCCCGCTCGAACCGGGGAGCTGTTTTTT
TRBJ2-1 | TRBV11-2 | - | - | CASSSLAGTYNEQFF | TGTGCCAGCAGCTCGTTGGCGGGGACTTACAATGAGCAGTTCTTC
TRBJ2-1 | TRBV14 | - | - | CASSPSGVYNEQFF | TGTGCCAGCAGCCCCTCTGGGGTTTACAATGAGCAGTTCTTC
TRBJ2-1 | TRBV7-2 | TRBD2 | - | CASSFLAGGDNEQFF | TGTGCCAGCAGCTTCCTAGCGGGGGGGGACAATGAGCAGTTCTTC
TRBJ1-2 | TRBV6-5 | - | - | CASTPFGGGGYTF | TGTGCCAGCACTCCATTCGGGGGGGGTGGCTACACCTTC
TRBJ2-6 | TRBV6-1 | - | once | CARGEGGGANVLTF | TGTGCCCGCGGTGAGGGGGGTGGGGCCAACGTCCTGACTTTC